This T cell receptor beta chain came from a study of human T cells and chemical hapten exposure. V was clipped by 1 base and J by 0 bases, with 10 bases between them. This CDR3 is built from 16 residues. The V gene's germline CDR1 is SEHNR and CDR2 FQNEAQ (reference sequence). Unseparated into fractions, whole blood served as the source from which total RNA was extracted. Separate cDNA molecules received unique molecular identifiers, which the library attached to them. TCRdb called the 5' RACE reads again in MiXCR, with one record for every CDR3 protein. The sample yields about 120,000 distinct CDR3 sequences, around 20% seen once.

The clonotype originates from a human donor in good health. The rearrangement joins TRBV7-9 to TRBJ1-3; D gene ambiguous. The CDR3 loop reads CASSLGGDSSGNTIYF. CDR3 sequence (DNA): TGTGCCAGCAGCTTAGGCGGGGATTCCTCTGGAAACACCATATATTTT. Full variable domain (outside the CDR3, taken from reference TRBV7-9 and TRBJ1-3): DTGVSQNPRHKITKRGQNVTFRCDPISEHNRLYWYRQTLGQGPEFLTYFQNEAQLEKSRLLSDRFSAERPKGSFSTLEIQRTEQGDSAMYLCASSLGGDSSGNTIYFGEGSWLTVV.